This T cell receptor beta chain was observed in a study of blood T cell repertoires in COVID-19. Whole-study context: Acute-phase and convalescent COVID-19 samples originated in the United States, Italy and Spain. PBMCs, B-cell-depleted T cells, or T cells were the source of the cDNA or gDNA that made up the material.

The authors' processing: By means of reference gene primer amplification, nucleated cell counts were estimated. The repertoire was sequenced with immunoSEQ multiplex PCR; TCRdb's copy has only in-frame clones and lacks some. V and J calls plus clone size are reproduced from that table; the DNA served to infer D and trimming. The data hold hundreds of thousands of clones, with more than 70% observed a single time. Seattle participants joined during active infection and were tracked over time. A single count supports this clone. Deletions cut 2 bases from V and 0 bases from J, with 19 bases between. Germline V gene lookup returns CDR1 LNHDA and CDR2 SQIVND (reference sequence). The CDR3 contains 18 residues.

Source material: peripheral blood. The chain combines TRBV19 with TRBJ1-2; a weak D match, TRBD1 (5 bases). This clonotype originated in a woman in her fifties or sixties with COVID-19, enrolled during active disease. The CDR3 DNA follows: TGTGCCAGTAGTATAAGCGATCTGGGTGACAGTTCTAACTATGGCTACACCTTC. Amino acids: CASSISDLGDSSNYGYTF.